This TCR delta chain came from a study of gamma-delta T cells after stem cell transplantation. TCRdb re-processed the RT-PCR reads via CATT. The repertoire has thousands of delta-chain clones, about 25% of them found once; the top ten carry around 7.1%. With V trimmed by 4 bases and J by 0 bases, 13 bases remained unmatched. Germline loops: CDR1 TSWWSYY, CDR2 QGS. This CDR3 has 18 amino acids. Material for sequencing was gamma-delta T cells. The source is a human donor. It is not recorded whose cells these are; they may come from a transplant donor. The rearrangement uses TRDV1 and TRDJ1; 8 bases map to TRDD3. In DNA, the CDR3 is TGTGCTCTTGGGGGACGTCCATCAGTACTGGGGGACACCGATAAACTCATCTTT. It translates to CALGGRPSVLGDTDKLIF.